This TCR beta chain is from a study of low-dose radiotherapy and immunotherapy resistance in tumors. This clonotype was recorded many times. Both TCRalpha and TCRbeta chains were reverse transcribed with V-gene-specific primers. The TCRs were subjected to amplification over around 19 PCR cycles employing a constant-region primer in conjunction with a V-primer adapter. In TCRdb, the reads were re-called with MiXCR into one record per CDR3 protein. The sample has roughly 54,000 distinct CDR3 sequences; almost 25% are singletons. Time point specified: before trial treatment. Patients eligible had advanced solid tumors without tumor-infiltrating lymphocytes. Trimming cost V 10 bases and J 6 bases, with 19 bases left between them. CDR3 length: 14 residues.

This receptor was identified in a male donor with prostate cancer. Here the sequenced sample was PBMCs, taken before treatment. The V call is TRBV12-3 or TRBV12-4, the J call TRBJ2-1, with D possibly matching TRBD2 (5 bases). The CDR3 DNA reads as TGTGCCACCGGGCGGGCTCCCGCTAGCAATGAGCAGTTCTTC. Residues: CATGRAPASNEQFF.